The 32 T cell receptor beta chains below were found in one sample sequenced in a study of T cell changes during pregnancy in multiple sclerosis (dated 2019 in TCRdb). The protocol used for the library was the immunoSEQ multiplex PCR assay. The table was pulled from immuneACCESS by TCRdb, which kept in-frame rearrangements only. Such tables lose some clones; where checked, under half of the loss comes from unresolved V genes, and the rest has no known cause. Across this sample there are about 99,000 clones, with approximately 93% seen only once. The biggest ten clones account for more than 0.75% of the sample. The specimen was peripheral blood, collected after pregnancy. These receptors were taken from a female donor with multiple sclerosis, enrolled in a pregnancy study.

J is TRBJ2-7 and V is TRBV19; the match to TRBD1 covers 7 bases. The CDR3 runs to 13 residues. Trimming cost V 9 bases and J 5 bases; bases outside gene matches: 10. Germline V gene data show CDR1 as LNHDA and CDR2 as SQIVND (reference sequence). CDR3 region: CASDRATSDEQYF. The CDR3 region has the DNA TGTGCCAGCGACAGGGCTACGAGCGACGAGCAGTACTTC. Full variable domain (outside the CDR3, taken from reference TRBV19 and TRBJ2-7): DGGITQSPKYLFRKEGQNVTLSCEQNLNHDAMYWYRQDPGQGLRLIYYSQIVNDFQKGDIAEGYSVSREKKESFPLTVTSAQKNPTAFYLCASDRATSDEQYFGPGTRLTVT.

The chain joins TRBV7-8 to TRBJ2-1; D is unresolved. This CDR3 is built from 16 residues. The germline CDR1 and CDR2 sequences are SGHVS and FQNEAQ. The V end was cut by 5 bases, the J end by 1 base, with 15 bases between. The CDR3 region has the DNA TGTGCCAGCAGCGCGATAGTGGTGTCTTCCTACAATGAGCAGTTCTTC. Its translation: CASSAIVVSSYNEQFF.

V and J are TRBV29-1 and TRBJ1-2, with TRBD1 identical over 8 bases. The CDR3 is made up of 14 amino acids. Germline CDR1 is SQVTM and CDR2 is ANQGSEA. Trimming removed 7 bases from V and 5 bases from J; junction bases left unmatched: 12. As DNA, the CDR3 is TGCAGCGCAATGGACAGGGCAACCGTTTATGGCTACACCTTC. Amino acids: CSAMDRATVYGYTF.

V and J are TRBV29-1 and TRBJ2-1; TRBD2 agrees at 13 bases. Germline loops: CDR1 SQVTM, CDR2 ANQGSEA. The V and J ends lost 6 bases and 0 bases, in that order; junction bases with no gene match: 8. There are 17 residues in the CDR3. CDR3 in amino acids: CSVTGGLAGLSYNEQFF. The CDR3 DNA follows: TGCAGCGTGACAGGGGGACTAGCGGGACTCTCCTACAATGAGCAGTTCTTC.

The chain carries TRBV10-3 and TRBJ1-2; D remains ambiguous. V lost 2 bases, J lost 4 bases, and 11 bases lay in between. The CDR3 is made up of 14 amino acids. Germline V gene data show CDR1 as ENHRY and CDR2 as SYGVKD. The CDR3 here is CAISEGEGIYGYTF. The CDR3 DNA sequence: TGTGCCATCAGTGAGGGGGAGGGAATCTATGGCTACACCTTC.

The chain recombines TRBV18 with TRBJ1-1; D is perhaps TRBD1 (5 bases). The CDR3 totals 14 residues. Trimming took off 3 bases at V and 5 bases at J, with 13 bases between the two ends. Per germline, CDR1 KGHSH and CDR2 LQKENI. CDR3 DNA: TGTGCCAGCTCACCTACGACAGAGGTTACTGAAGCTTTCTTT. Amino acids: CASSPTTEVTEAFF.

The chain joins TRBV7-8 to TRBJ2-2; 8 bases match TRBD1. Germline trimming cut 5 bases from V and 4 bases from J; bases unmatched to any gene: 6. Germline CDR1 is SGHVS and CDR2 is FQNEAQ. The CDR3 loop spans 15 amino acids. CDR3 sequence (DNA): TGTGCCAGCAGCCGTCAGGGGGCCTTCACCGGGGAGCTGTTTTTT. This codes for CASSRQGAFTGELFF. The full variable domain, in which reference TRBV7-8 and TRBJ2-2 provide the parts outside the CDR3, is GAGVSQSPRYKVAKRGQDVALRCDPISGHVSLFWYQQALGQGPEFLTYFQNEAQLDKSGLPSDRFFAERPEGSVSTLKIQRTQQEDSAVYLCASSRQGAFTGELFFGEGSRLTVL.

This chain connects TRBV5-1 to TRBJ1-1; the match to TRBD1 covers 10 bases. The CDR3 spans 15 residues. The V segment lost 4 bases and the J segment 4 bases; nucleotides outside the gene matches: 7. Looked up from germline, CDR1 is SGHRS and CDR2 is YFSETQ. DNA of the CDR3: TGCGCCAGCAGCCCCTGGGACAGGGGAGTCACTGAAGCTTTCTTT. It yields the protein CASSPWDRGVTEAFF.

This chain connects TRBV7-9 to TRBJ2-1, with 9 positions matching TRBD2. The CDR3 has 15 residues. The ends lost 1 base at V and 5 bases at J; junction bases unmatched: 3. CDR1 and CDR2 (germline): SEHNR, FQNEAQ (reference sequence). The CDR3 DNA follows: TGTGCCAGCAGCTTAGGTGCTAGCGGGGACAATGAGCAGTTCTTC. Protein: CASSLGASGDNEQFF.

The chain couples TRBV9 to TRBJ2-7, with 10 bases fitting TRBD1. The germline gives CDR1 SGDLS, CDR2 YYNGEE. This CDR3 has 15 residues. Trimming at V came to 3 bases and at J to 6 bases, leaving 9 bases not matched to a gene. The CDR3: CASSEMGQGSGEQYF. The CDR3 DNA is TGTGCCAGCAGCGAGATGGGACAGGGGTCGGGCGAGCAGTACTTC. Combining the CDR3 with reference TRBV9 and TRBJ2-7 gives the whole variable domain DSGVTQTPKHLITATGQRVTLRCSPRSGDLSVYWYQQSLDQGLQFLIQYYNGEERAKGNILERFSAQQFPDLHSELNLSSLELGDSALYFCASSEMGQGSGEQYFGPGTRLTVT.

CDR3 protein: CASSFGGAGTEAFF. The CDR3 region has the DNA TGTGCCAGCAGTTTCGGGGGGGCTGGAACTGAAGCTTTCTTT. V is TRBV27 and J is TRBJ1-1; maybe TRBD1 (6 bases). The CDR3 covers 14 residues. Germline V gene sequence: CDR1 MNHEY, CDR2 SMNVEV (reference sequence). V was trimmed by 3 bases and J by 5 bases, leaving 13 bases between them.

J is TRBJ1-2 and V is TRBV27; 8 bases are shared with TRBD1. Germline CDR1 reads MNHEY; CDR2 reads SMNVEV (reference sequence). Trimming took 5 bases from V and 4 from J; bases not matched to a gene: 9. This CDR3 spans 15 amino acids. The CDR3 coding sequence is TGTGCCAGCAGTCTCACCGGGACAGGCACCTATGGCTACACCTTC. Its translation: CASSLTGTGTYGYTF.

This sequence joins TRBV11-3 and TRBJ1-1; possible D gene TRBD1, 5 bases. The CDR3 contains 14 residues. Germline-derived CDR1 and CDR2 are SGHNT and YENEEA. Between the trimmed V and J ends, which lost 2 bases and 4 bases, there was a span of 11 bases. Here the CDR3 DNA reads TGTGCCAGCAGCTTAAGGGGAAGTGGCACTGAAGCTTTCTTT. It codes for CASSLRGSGTEAFF. The complete variable domain, with remaining parts taken from reference TRBV11-3 and TRBJ1-1, reads EAGVVQSPRYKIIEKKQPVAFWCNPISGHNTLYWYLQNLGQGPELLIRYENEEAVDDSQLPKDRFSAERLKGVDSTLKIQPAELGDSAVYLCASSLRGSGTEAFFGQGTRLTVV.

The CDR3 bases are TGTGCCAGCAGTAGGGGACAGGGGCTTGGCTACACCTTC. Translation gives CASSRGQGLGYTF. The chain carries TRBV25-1 and TRBJ1-2, with TRBD1 matching over 10 bases. The CDR3 is 13 amino acids. With V trimmed by 5 bases and J by 7 bases, 4 bases remained unmatched. Germline CDR1 is MGHDK and CDR2 is SYGVNS.

This chain connects TRBV10-3 to TRBJ2-5, with TRBD1 matching 7 bases. The CDR3 runs to 17 residues. V lost 2 bases and J lost 2; bases outside the gene matches: 11. Germline V gives CDR1 ENHRY, CDR2 SYGVKD. CDR3 sequence reads: CAISEGDSLTRQETQYF. The DNA of the CDR3 is TGTGCCATCAGTGAGGGGGACAGCCTCACCCGGCAAGAGACCCAGTACTTC.

This clone was seen just once. J is TRBJ2-7 and V is TRBV10-2; 7 positions match TRBD1. This CDR3 is 13 amino acids long. The V and J ends lost 4 bases and 3 bases, in that order; junction bases with no gene match: 3. The germline V gene has CDR1 WSHSY and CDR2 SAAADI. The CDR3 sequence is CASSGQGFYEQYF. CDR3 in DNA: TGCGCCAGCAGTGGACAGGGTTTCTACGAGCAGTACTTC.

With respect to this clone: The same CDR3 can be traced to other DNA sequences in this sample. The chain carries TRBV9 and TRBJ1-1, with TRBD1 matching over 7 bases. This CDR3 is built from 15 residues. CDR1 is SGDLS, CDR2 YYNGEE, per germline. V shed 0 bases and J 1 base; nucleotides not matched to a gene: 3. The CDR3 is CASSVVAGGNTEAFF. CDR3 sequence (DNA): TGTGCCAGCAGCGTAGTGGCAGGGGGGAACACTGAAGCTTTCTTT.

This clone was seen once. The chain couples TRBV9 to TRBJ2-6, with D possibly TRBD1 on 6 matching bases. V was shortened by 4 bases and J by 2 bases, with 10 bases between the two germline ends. The CDR3 is made up of 15 amino acids. CDR1 is SGDLS, CDR2 YYNGEE, per germline. The chain's CDR3 is CASSSRGPGANVLTF. CDR3 in DNA: TGTGCCAGCAGCTCCAGGGGCCCTGGGGCCAACGTCCTGACTTTC.

The rearrangement uses TRBV4-2 and TRBJ2-5; D is ambiguous. Germline V gene data show CDR1 as LGHNA and CDR2 as YNFKEQ. CDR3 length equals 15 residues. Trimming left V 0 bases short and J 5 bases short, with 13 bases between. The chain's CDR3 is CASSQDLGGFETQYF. The CDR3 nucleotides read TGTGCCAGCAGCCAAGATCTTGGCGGATTTGAGACCCAGTACTTC.

This chain links TRBV18 with TRBJ1-3; D ambiguous. The germline V gene has CDR1 KGHSH and CDR2 LQKENI. V shed 0 bases and J shed 2 bases, with 11 bases lying between them. This CDR3 is 16 amino acids long. This CDR3 is CASSPPGRRAGNTIYF. CDR3 coding DNA: TGTGCCAGCTCACCACCAGGGAGAAGAGCTGGAAACACCATATATTTT.

V usage is TRBV6-1 and J usage is TRBJ2-7; possibly TRBD2 for D (6 bases). CDR1 and CDR2 from the germline V gene are MNHNS and SASEGT. This CDR3 contains 15 residues. Between the trimmed V and J ends, which lost 2 bases and 3 bases, there was a span of 14 bases. CDR3 protein: CASSESRGLGYEQYF. In nucleotides, the CDR3 is TGTGCCAGCAGTGAAAGTCGGGGGTTGGGCTACGAGCAGTACTTC.

This sequence joins TRBV13 and TRBJ2-7; 8 bases line up with TRBD1. V gave up 3 bases and J gave up 5 bases; unmatched junction bases: 3. Germline-derived CDR1 and CDR2 are PRHDT and FYEKMQ (reference sequence). The length of the CDR3 is 13 residues. The DNA of the CDR3 is TGTGCCAGCAGCTTCAGGGGGCGGCACGAGCAGTACTTC. It encodes CASSFRGRHEQYF.

V gene TRBV6-6 combines with J gene TRBJ2-2; D gene uncertain. Trimming removed 4 bases at V and 4 bases at J, with 13 bases between. Per the germline V gene, CDR1 is MNHNY and CDR2 is SVGAGI (reference sequence). The CDR3 runs 15 residues. This chain's CDR3 is CASSSPGFGTGELFF. The CDR3 nucleotides read TGTGCCAGCAGTTCTCCCGGGTTTGGCACCGGGGAGCTGTTTTTT.

This chain links TRBV5-1 with TRBJ2-2; TRBD1 matches at 9 bases. CDR3 length: 15 amino acids. The trim removed 1 base at V and 7 bases at J, leaving 5 bases unmatched. Germline V gene lookup returns CDR1 SGHRS and CDR2 YFSETQ. Written as DNA, the CDR3 is TGCGCCAGCAGCTTGTATACAGGGGGCAACGGGGAGCTGTTTTTT. Its translation is CASSLYTGGNGELFF.

For this clone: The sample holds other DNA sequences that translate to the same CDR3. V is TRBV5-1 and J is TRBJ2-5; no reliable D call. Trimming stripped 0 bases from V and 4 bases from J, with 4 bases between. Germline loops: CDR1 SGHRS, CDR2 YFSETQ. The CDR3 has 12 amino acids. The CDR3 loop is CASSLASETQYF. As DNA, the CDR3 is TGCGCCAGCAGCTTGGCATCAGAGACCCAGTACTTC. Combining the CDR3 with reference TRBV5-1 and TRBJ2-5 gives the whole variable domain KAGVTQTPRYLIKTRGQQVTLSCSPISGHRSVSWYQQTPGQGLQFLFEYFSETQRNKGNFPGRFSGRQFSNSRSEMNVSTLELGDSALYLCASSLASETQYFGPGTRLLVL.

This chain uses TRBV27 with TRBJ2-3; 7 positions agree with TRBD2. The ends lost 3 bases at V and 2 bases at J; junction bases unmatched: 5. The CDR3 covers 15 residues. CDR1 is MNHEY and CDR2 is SMNVEV in the germline V gene (reference sequence). CDR3 residues: CASSLSSGFTDTQYF. In nucleotides, the CDR3 is TGTGCCAGCAGTTTGTCTAGCGGATTCACAGATACGCAGTATTTT.

This clone was detected only once. This sequence joins TRBV7-6 and TRBJ2-7, with D possibly being TRBD2 (5 bases). Germline lookup yields CDR1 SGHVS and CDR2 FNYEAQ. The CDR3 loop spans 14 amino acids. The V end was cut by 5 bases, the J end by 0 bases, with 11 bases between. CDR3 residues: CASSRLGSSYEQYF. The CDR3 nucleotides read TGTGCCAGCAGCCGACTGGGGAGCTCCTACGAGCAGTACTTC.

This clone was observed a few times. V usage is TRBV30 and J usage is TRBJ1-5, with a possible D match to TRBD1 (5 bases). The CDR3 runs to 14 residues. V was trimmed by 0 bases and J by 6 bases, leaving 12 bases between them. CDR1 and CDR2 from the germline V gene are GTSNPN and SVGIG (reference sequence). This CDR3 reads CAWSVGLVSQPQHF. The CDR3 DNA follows: TGTGCCTGGAGTGTGGGGCTAGTCAGTCAGCCCCAGCATTTT.

The chain uses TRBV19 and TRBJ2-4; tentatively, D is TRBD2 (6 bases). The CDR3 has 16 residues. In germline, CDR1 is LNHDA, CDR2 SQIVND (reference sequence). V was clipped by 1 base and J by 0 bases, with 10 bases between them. Here the CDR3 reads CASSIVRGLAKNIQYF. CDR3 nucleotide sequence: TGTGCCAGTAGTATAGTTCGGGGACTAGCCAAAAACATTCAGTACTTC.

Only one count was recorded for this clone. This rearrangement joins TRBV2 to TRBJ1-1; 7 bases align to TRBD1. V was clipped by 4 bases and J by 4 bases; unmatched bases: 3. The CDR3 consists of 13 residues. The V gene's germline CDR1 is SNHLY and CDR2 FYNNEI. CDR3 DNA sequence: TGTGCCAGCAGTGCGAACAGGGGCACTGAAGCTTTCTTT. It is translated as CASSANRGTEAFF.

The chain is built from TRBV28 and TRBJ2-7, with TRBD1 as a possible D gene (6 bases). V lost 6 bases, J lost 2 bases, and 26 bases lay in between. Looked up from germline, CDR1 is MDHEN and CDR2 is SYDVKM. The CDR3 contains 18 residues. CDR3: CASRGASGLIAQTYEQYF. The CDR3 region has the DNA TGTGCCAGCAGGGGGGCGAGTGGGTTAATCGCCCAAACCTACGAGCAGTACTTC.

V gene TRBV28 combines with J gene TRBJ2-1; no reliable D call. This CDR3 spans 13 amino acids. V was pared by 6 bases and J by 5 bases, with 11 bases between. CDR1 and CDR2 from the germline V gene are MDHEN and SYDVKM. The CDR3 reads CASSLDWNNEQFF. The CDR3 DNA is TGTGCCAGCAGCCTTGACTGGAACAATGAGCAGTTCTTC.